This T cell receptor (beta chain) appears in the sequencing data of a study of blood T cell repertoires in COVID-19. Study-level information: Sample material is recorded as cDNA or gDNA derived from T cells, B-cell-depleted T cells, or PBMCs.

CDR3 length: 11 residues. The germline V and J ends were trimmed by 3 bases and 9 bases, with 6 bases remaining between them. Germline values: CDR1 SEHNR, CDR2 FQNEAQ (reference sequence). Sequencing was performed with immunoSEQ multiplex PCR; in TCRdb, only in-frame clones are kept and a portion is missing. The sample shows 430,000 or so clones, roughly 90% of them seen only once. This TCR came from a woman aged 40 to 49 who had recovered from COVID-19. The chain carries TRBV7-9 and TRBJ2-1; D unresolved. Material for sequencing was PBMCs or T cells enriched from blood (not recorded which). For the CDR3, the DNA is TGTGCCAGCAGCTTGGAGAGTGAGCAGTTCTTC. Its protein is CASSLESEQFF.